The clone carrying this T cell receptor beta chain was counted between two and nine times. Its antigen remains unknown. The sample is drawn from a study of T-cell reconstitution after alpha-beta-depleted transplantation in children. Study-level results: It was surviving recipient T cells and thymic progenitors that gave some patients high TCRbeta diversity at day 60. Reported findings indicate that, about two months after transplant, alpha-beta T cells came from several hundred expanded clones, which were derived from non-depleted graft cells. From newly produced T cells came most of the T-cell counts and diversity one year after transplant.

V dropped 2 bases and J dropped 3; count of bases not matched to a gene: 6. The CDR3 is made up of 15 amino acids. Germline CDR1 MNHEY, CDR2 SVGEGT. During its preparation, the TCRbeta library received unique molecular identifiers. Via MiXCR, TCRdb re-called the PCR reads, giving one row per CDR3 protein. The sample has around 450,000 distinct CDR3 sequences, 15% to 20% seen once; the top ten hold approximately 29%. The genes are TRBV6-2 or TRBV6-3 and TRBJ2-7, with 8 positions matching TRBD1. The sample here was PBMCs, mostly from graft donor cells, taken 360 days after TCRalphabeta/CD19-depleted stem cell transplant. The clonotype comes from a boy in the first two years of life who had a stem cell transplant for Wiskott-Aldrich syndrome, so the T cells may come from the graft donor. The CDR3 nucleotides are TGTGCCAGCAGTTACGACAGGGGAGCCTTCTACGAGCAGTACTTC. Its translation: CASSYDRGAFYEQYF.